This T cell receptor beta chain comes out of a study of blood T cells in healthy people across ages. Findings and caveats of the study: A greater number of naive CD4+ cells and higher diversity distinguished long-lived donors from aged donors.

Primers used in a second PCR of about 7 to 11 cycles were a sample-barcoded 5' primer and a J-beta primer mix. MiXCR, applied by TCRdb to the 5' RACE reads, yields one record per CDR3 protein. The profile shows around 1,000,000 distinct CDR3 sequences, approximately 25% of them singletons. The CDR3 is 13 amino acids. With 2 bases removed from V and 5 bases from J, the gap between germline ends came to 12 bases. The germline CDR1 and CDR2 sequences are DFQATT and SNEGSKA (reference sequence). This clonotype has only a few counts. The antigen is unknown. These sequences were also reported in another study, on T cells of mothers and their children.

This clonotype was sampled from a girl under 10 years old in good health. Sequencing was done on a sample of blood. The J gene is TRBJ1-2, the V gene TRBV20-1, with D uncertain. CDR3 amino acids: CSARIGGGYGYTF. DNA of the CDR3: TGCAGTGCTAGAATAGGTGGAGGGTATGGCTACACCTTC.